This T cell receptor beta chain was identified during a study of blood T cell repertoires in COVID-19. Overall study: Both acute and convalescent COVID-19 samples were obtained from the United States, Italy and Spain. Sample material is recorded as cDNA or gDNA derived from T cells, B-cell-depleted T cells, or PBMCs.

Authors' data handling: Counts of nucleated cells, estimated from reference gene primer amplification, were obtained. Profiling relied on immunoSEQ multiplex PCR, and the TCRdb table lists in-frame clones only, not all of them. That table is the source of V, J and clone size, and D and trimming were worked out from the DNA. This table holds about 76,000 clones, under 95% found once. V dropped 3 bases and J dropped 2; count of bases not matched to a gene: 7. Germline V gene data show CDR1 as DFQATT and CDR2 as SNEGSKA (reference sequence). The CDR3 length is 16 residues. This sequence joins TRBV20-1 and TRBJ2-3; 11 nucleotides line up with TRBD2. The clonotype comes from a human donor in a cohort sampled during active COVID-19. Sequencing was carried out using peripheral blood. CDR3 DNA: TGCAGTGCTAGTCTATCTAGCGGGGGGTCCACAGATACGCAGTATTTT. This encodes CSASLSSGGSTDTQYF.